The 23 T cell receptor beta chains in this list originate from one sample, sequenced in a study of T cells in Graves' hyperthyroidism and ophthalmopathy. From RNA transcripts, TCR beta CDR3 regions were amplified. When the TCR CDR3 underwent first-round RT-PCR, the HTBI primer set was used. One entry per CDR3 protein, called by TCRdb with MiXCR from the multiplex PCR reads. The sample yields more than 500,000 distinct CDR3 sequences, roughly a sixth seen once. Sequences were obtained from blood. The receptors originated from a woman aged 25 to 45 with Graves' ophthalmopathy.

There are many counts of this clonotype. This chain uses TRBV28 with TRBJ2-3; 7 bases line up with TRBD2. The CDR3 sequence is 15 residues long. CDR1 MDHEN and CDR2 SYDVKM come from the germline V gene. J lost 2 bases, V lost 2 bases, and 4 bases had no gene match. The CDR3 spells CASSLIGRFTDTQYF. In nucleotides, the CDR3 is TGTGCCAGCAGTTTAATCGGGAGGTTCACAGATACGCAGTATTTT.

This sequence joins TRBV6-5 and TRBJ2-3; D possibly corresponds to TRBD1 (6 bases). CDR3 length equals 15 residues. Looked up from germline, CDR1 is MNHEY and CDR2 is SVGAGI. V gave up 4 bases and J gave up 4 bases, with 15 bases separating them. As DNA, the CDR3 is TGTGCCAGCAGTTCCCCGGGACATGGTGCAGATACGCAGTATTTT. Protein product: CASSSPGHGADTQYF.

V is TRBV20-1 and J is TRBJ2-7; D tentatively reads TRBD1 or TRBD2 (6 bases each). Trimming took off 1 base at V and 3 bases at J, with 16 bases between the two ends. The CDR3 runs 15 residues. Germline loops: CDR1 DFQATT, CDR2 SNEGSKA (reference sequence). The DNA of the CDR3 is TGCAGTGCTAGAGCTGGGACTTGGACAGACTACGAGCAGTACTTC. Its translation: CSARAGTWTDYEQYF.

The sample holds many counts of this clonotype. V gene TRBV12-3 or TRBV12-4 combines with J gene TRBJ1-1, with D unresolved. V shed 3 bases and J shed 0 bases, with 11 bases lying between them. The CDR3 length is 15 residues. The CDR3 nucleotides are TGTGCCAGCAGTTTTCGCAGGCCATTGAACACTGAAGCTTTCTTT. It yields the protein CASSFRRPLNTEAFF.

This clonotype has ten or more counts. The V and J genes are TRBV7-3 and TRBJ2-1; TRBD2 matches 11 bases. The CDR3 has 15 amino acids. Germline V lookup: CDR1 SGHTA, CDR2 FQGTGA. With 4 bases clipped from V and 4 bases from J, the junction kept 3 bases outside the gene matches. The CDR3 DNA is TGTGCCAGCAGCTCGACTAGCGGGGATTACAATGAGCAGTTCTTC. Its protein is CASSSTSGDYNEQFF.

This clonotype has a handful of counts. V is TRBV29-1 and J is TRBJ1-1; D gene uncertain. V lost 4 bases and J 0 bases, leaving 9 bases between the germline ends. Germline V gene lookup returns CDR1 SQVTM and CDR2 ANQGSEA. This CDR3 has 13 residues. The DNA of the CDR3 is TGCAGCGTTGGGCGGCAGATGAACACTGAAGCTTTCTTT. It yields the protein CSVGRQMNTEAFF.

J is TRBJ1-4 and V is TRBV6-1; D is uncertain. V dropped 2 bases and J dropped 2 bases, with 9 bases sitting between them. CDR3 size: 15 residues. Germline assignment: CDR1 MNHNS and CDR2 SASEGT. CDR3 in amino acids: CASSETGGTNEKLFF. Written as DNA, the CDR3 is TGTGCCAGCAGTGAAACGGGAGGCACTAATGAAAAACTGTTTTTT.

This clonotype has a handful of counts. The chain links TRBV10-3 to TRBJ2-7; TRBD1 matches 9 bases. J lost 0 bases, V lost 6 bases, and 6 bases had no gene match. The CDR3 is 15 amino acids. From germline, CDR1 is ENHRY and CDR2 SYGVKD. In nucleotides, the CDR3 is TGTGCCATCAGGAGCCGGACAGGGGTCTCCTACGAGCAGTACTTC. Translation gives CAIRSRTGVSYEQYF.

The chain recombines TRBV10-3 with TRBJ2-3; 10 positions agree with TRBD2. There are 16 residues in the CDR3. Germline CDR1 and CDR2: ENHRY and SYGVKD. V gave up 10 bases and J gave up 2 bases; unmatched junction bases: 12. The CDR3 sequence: CATPTKSGRVTDTQYF. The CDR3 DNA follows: TGTGCCACCCCAACAAAAAGCGGGAGGGTCACAGATACGCAGTATTTT.

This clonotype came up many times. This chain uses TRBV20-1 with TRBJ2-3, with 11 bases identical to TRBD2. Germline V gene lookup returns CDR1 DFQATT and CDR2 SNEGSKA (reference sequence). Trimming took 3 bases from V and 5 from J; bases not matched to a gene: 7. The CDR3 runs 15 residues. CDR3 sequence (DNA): TGCAGTGCTAGCCCGACTAGCGGGGACGGAGATACGCAGTATTTT. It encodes CSASPTSGDGDTQYF.

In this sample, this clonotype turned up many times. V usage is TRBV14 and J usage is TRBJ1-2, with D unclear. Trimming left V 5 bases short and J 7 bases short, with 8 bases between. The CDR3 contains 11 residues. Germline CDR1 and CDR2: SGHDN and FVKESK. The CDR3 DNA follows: TGTGCCAGCAGCGGTGGTGGTGGCTACACCTTC. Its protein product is CASSGGGGYTF.

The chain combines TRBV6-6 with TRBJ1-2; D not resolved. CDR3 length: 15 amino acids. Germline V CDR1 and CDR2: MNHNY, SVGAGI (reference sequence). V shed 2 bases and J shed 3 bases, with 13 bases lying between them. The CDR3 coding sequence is TGTGCCAGCAGTTACGGTTCGGTTCTGGACTATGGCTACACCTTC. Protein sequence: CASSYGSVLDYGYTF.

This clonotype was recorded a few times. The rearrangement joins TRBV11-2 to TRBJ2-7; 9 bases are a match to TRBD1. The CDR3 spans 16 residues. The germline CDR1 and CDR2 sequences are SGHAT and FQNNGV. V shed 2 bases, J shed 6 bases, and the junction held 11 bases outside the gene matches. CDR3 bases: TGTGCCAGCAGCTTATGGGAATCGGGACAGGGTAGCGAGCAGTACTTC. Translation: CASSLWESGQGSEQYF.

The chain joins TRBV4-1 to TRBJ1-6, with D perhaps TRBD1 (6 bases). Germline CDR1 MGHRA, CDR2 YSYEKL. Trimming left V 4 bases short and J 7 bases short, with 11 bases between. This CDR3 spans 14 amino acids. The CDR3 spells CASSLQGNNSPLHF. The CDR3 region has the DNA TGCGCCAGCAGCCTACAGGGTAACAATTCACCCCTCCACTTT.

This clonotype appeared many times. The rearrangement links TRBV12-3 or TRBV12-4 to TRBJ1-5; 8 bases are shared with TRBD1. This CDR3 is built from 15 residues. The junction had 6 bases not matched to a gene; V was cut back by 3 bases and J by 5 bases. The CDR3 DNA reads TGTGCCAGCAGTTTGAACCGGGACAGGTATCAGCCCCAGCATTTT. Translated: CASSLNRDRYQPQHF.

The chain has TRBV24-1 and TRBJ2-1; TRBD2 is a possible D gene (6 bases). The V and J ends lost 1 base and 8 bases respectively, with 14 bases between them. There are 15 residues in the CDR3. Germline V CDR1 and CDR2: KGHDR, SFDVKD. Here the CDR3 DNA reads TGTGCCACCAGTGATTTATACGGGGGATCCGATGAGCAGTTCTTC. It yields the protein CATSDLYGGSDEQFF.

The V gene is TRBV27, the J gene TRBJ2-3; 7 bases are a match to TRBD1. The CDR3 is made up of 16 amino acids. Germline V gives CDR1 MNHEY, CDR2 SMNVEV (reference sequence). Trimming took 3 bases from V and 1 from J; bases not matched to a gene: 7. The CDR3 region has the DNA TGTGCCAGCAGTTTTTGGAAGGGGGCGGGCACAGATACGCAGTATTTT. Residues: CASSFWKGAGTDTQYF.

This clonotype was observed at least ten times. CDR3 sequence: CSARSSSKGPGELFF. The CDR3 bases are TGCAGTGCTAGATCCTCTAGCAAGGGTCCCGGGGAGCTGTTTTTT. The V call is TRBV20-1, the J call TRBJ2-2; tentatively, D is TRBD2 (5 bases). CDR1 is DFQATT, CDR2 SNEGSKA, per germline (reference sequence). Trimming took 2 bases from V and 6 from J, leaving 16 bases between them. CDR3 length: 15 amino acids.

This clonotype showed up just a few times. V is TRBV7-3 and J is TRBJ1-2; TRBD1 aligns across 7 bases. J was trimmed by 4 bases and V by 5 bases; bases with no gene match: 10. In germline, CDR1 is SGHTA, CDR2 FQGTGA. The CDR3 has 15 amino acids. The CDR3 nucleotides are TGTGCCAGCAGCCCCTCCGGGACAGATACCTATGGCTACACCTTC. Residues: CASSPSGTDTYGYTF.

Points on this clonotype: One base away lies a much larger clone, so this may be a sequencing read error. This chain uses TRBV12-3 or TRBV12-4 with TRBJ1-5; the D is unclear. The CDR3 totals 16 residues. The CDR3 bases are TGTGCCGGCAGTTCCTCGACAACCCAGAGCAATCAGCCCCAGCATTTT. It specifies CAGSSSTTQSNQPQHF.

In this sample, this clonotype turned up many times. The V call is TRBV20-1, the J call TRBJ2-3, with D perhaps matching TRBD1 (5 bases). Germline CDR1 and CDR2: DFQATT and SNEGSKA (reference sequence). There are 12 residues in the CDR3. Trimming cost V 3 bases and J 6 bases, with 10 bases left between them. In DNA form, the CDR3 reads TGCAGTGCTAGGGAAGGGGTTGATACGCAGTATTTT. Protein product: CSAREGVDTQYF.

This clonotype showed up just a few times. CDR3 sequence (DNA): TGTGCCAGCAGCCAAGAATCGCACAATGAAAAACTGTTTTTT. Translating gives CASSQESHNEKLFF. The chain employs TRBV4-2 and TRBJ1-4; no clear D gene. The CDR3 covers 14 residues. Germline CDR1 and CDR2: LGHNA and YNFKEQ. Deletions cut 0 bases from V and 5 bases from J, with 7 bases between.

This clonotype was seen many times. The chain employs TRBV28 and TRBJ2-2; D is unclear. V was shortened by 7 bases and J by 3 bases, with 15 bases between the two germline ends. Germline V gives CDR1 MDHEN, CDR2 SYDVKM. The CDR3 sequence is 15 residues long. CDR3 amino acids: CASNAPSSDTGELFF. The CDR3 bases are TGTGCCAGCAATGCCCCTAGTTCTGACACCGGGGAGCTGTTTTTT. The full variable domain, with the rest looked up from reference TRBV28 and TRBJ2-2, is DVKVTQSSRYLVKRTGEKVFLECVQDMDHENMFWYRQDPGLGLRLIYFSYDVKMKEKGDIPEGYSVSREKKERFSLILESASTNQTSMYLCASNAPSSDTGELFFGEGSRLTVL.